This TCR beta chain appears in the sequencing data of a study of cytomegalovirus exposure and HLA in healthy donors. General observations from the study: V- and J-gene trimming of TCR beta was linked (in a later analysis) to a missense DCLRE1C variant. Reports showed the classifier diagnosing cytomegalovirus status with high specificity and sensitivity. A previous analysis found most TCR beta V segments productive roughly 87% or roughly 30% of the time. Most TCR sequences showed up rarely, but some public TCRs showed up in many donors.

Amplification used 60 Vbeta primers and 13 Jbeta primers. Assay: immunoSEQ multiplex PCR; the TCRdb copy retains only in-frame clones and omits some. The data contain about 230,000 clones, just under 80% of them singletons. A remark on this clone: Its target is unknown.

What was sequenced was PBMCs. The source of this sequence is a boy aged 5-17 years in good health and CMV-seronegative.

This CDR3 is CSVETGTVYGYTF. CDR3 in DNA: TGCAGCGTTGAAACAGGGACAGTCTATGGCTACACCTTC. The rearrangement uses TRBV29-1 and TRBJ1-2, with 7 nucleotides matching TRBD1. Looked up from germline, CDR1 is SQVTM and CDR2 is ANQGSEA. V was clipped by 2 bases and J by 4 bases; unmatched bases: 4. This CDR3 is 13 amino acids long.